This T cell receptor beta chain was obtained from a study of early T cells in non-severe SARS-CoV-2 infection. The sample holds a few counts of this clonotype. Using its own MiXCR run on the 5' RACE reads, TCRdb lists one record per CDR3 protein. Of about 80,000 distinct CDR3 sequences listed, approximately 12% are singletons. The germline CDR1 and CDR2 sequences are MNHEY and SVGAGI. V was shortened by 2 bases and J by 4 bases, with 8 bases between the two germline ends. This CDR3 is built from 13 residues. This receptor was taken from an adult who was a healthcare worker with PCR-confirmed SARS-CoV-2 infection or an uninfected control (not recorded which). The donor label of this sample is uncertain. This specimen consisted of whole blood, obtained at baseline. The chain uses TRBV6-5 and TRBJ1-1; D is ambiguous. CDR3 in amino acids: CASSYVKGTEAFF. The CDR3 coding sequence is TGTGCCAGCAGTTACGTGAAGGGCACTGAAGCTTTCTTT.